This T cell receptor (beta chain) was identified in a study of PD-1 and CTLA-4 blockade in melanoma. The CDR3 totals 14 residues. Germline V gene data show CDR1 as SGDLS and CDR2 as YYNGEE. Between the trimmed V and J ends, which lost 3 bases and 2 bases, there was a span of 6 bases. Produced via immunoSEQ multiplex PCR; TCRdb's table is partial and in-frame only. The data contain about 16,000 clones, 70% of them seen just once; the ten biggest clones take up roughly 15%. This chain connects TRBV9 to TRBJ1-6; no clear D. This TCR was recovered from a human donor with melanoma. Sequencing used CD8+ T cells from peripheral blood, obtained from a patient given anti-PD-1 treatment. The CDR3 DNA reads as TGTGCCAGCAGCGACCTTCCCTATAATTCACCCCTCCACTTT. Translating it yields CASSDLPYNSPLHF.